This is a list of T cell receptor beta chains from one sample in a study of identical twins. TCRdb analysed the 5' RACE reads with MiXCR anew, one entry per CDR3 protein. The table includes 200,000 to 300,000 distinct CDR3 sequences, about 7.5% detected once. The same specimen was also included in a second study, on yellow fever vaccine responses in identical twins.

The material sequenced was CD8+ T cells sorted from blood. These receptors all come from a woman aged 18 to 35 in good health. CDR3s include the opening cysteine and the closing phenylalanine or tryptophan. D genes are given only for firm matches. Only part of the rows carry a size: once, few, many, or a class if the clone is expanded.

size	V	J	D	DNA	CDR3
.	TRBV7-8	TRBJ2-2	TRBD2	TGTGCCAGCAGCTTAGGTACTAGCGGGCCTTACACCGGGGAGCTGTTTTTT	CASSLGTSGPYTGELFF
many	TRBV10-2	TRBJ1-5	.	TGCGCCAGCGGACGAGGGGATCAGCCCCAGCATTTT	CASGRGDQPQHF
.	TRBV29-1	TRBJ1-1	TRBD1	TGCAGCGTACGGACAGGGGGCCCTGAAGCTTTCTTT	CSVRTGGPEAFF
many	TRBV15	TRBJ2-3	TRBD1	TGTGCCACCAGCAGAGATAGGGGACAGGGGGCAGATACGCAGTATTTT	CATSRDRGQGADTQYF
.	TRBV6-1	TRBJ2-1	TRBD2	TGTGCCAGCAGTCAGCCCGGACTAGCGGGCCCCAGCTCGCACAATGAGCAGTTCTTC	CASSQPGLAGPSSHNEQFF
.	TRBV9	TRBJ1-6	.	TGTGCCAGCAGCGGGCCGAATTCACCCCTCCACTTT	CASSGPNSPLHF
.	TRBV9	TRBJ1-2	TRBD1	TGTGCCAGCAGCACGACCGGCGGACAGGGTTACGGCTACACCTTC	CASSTTGGQGYGYTF
many	TRBV27	TRBJ1-5	.	TGTGCCAGCAGCCCACAGGGCCCTCAGCCCCAGCATTTT	CASSPQGPQPQHF
few	TRBV6-5	TRBJ1-2	.	TGTGCCAGCAGTTACTCAGGAAACTATGGCTACACCTTC	CASSYSGNYGYTF
few	TRBV12-3/TRBV12-4	TRBJ2-2	.	TGTGCCAGCAGTTGGTTTGGCAGTACGAACACCGGGGAGCTGTTTTTT	CASSWFGSTNTGELFF
.	TRBV9	TRBJ2-1	.	TGTGCCAGTTCTGTATACGGGGTGGATGAGCAGTTCTTC	CASSVYGVDEQFF
few	TRBV4-1	TRBJ2-2	TRBD1	TGCGCCAGCAGCCAAGGGGGGACAGGGGTTGGCACCGGGGAGCTGTTTTTT	CASSQGGTGVGTGELFF
few	TRBV10-3	TRBJ2-3	TRBD1	TGTGCCATCAGTGCTGCAGGGGGCGTCGATACGCAGTATTTT	CAISAAGGVDTQYF
few	TRBV27	TRBJ1-3	.	TGTGCCAGCAGTTTTCTCGGCTCTGGAAACACCATATATTTT	CASSFLGSGNTIYF
many	TRBV7-9	TRBJ1-1	TRBD1	TGTGCCAGCAGCTCGAGGGACAGAGAAGCTTTCTTT	CASSSRDREAFF
once	TRBV5-1	TRBJ2-2	.	TGCGCCAGCAGCTTGGAAGTGTTAGGGTACGGTAGCACCGGGGAGCTGTTTTTT	CASSLEVLGYGSTGELFF
many	TRBV5-1	TRBJ1-1	TRBD1	TGCGCCAGCAGCGGCCCGGACAGGGGAGAAGCTTTCTTT	CASSGPDRGEAFF
many	TRBV24-1	TRBJ2-3	.	TGTGCCACCAGTGATTTCAGTATAGCGAAACGCACAGATACGCAGTATTTT	CATSDFSIAKRTDTQYF
.	TRBV7-6	TRBJ2-1	TRBD2	TGTGCCAGCAGCTTGAAAGCGGGGAACAACTACAATGAGCAGTTCTTC	CASSLKAGNNYNEQFF
many	TRBV12-3/TRBV12-4	TRBJ2-7	TRBD2	TGTGCCAGCAGTTCCACCCGGGGGGGGCGGTACTTC	CASSSTRGGRYF
few	TRBV11-2	TRBJ2-1	TRBD2	TGTGCCAGCAGCATAGCGGGAACTGAGCAGTTCTTC	CASSIAGTEQFF
many	TRBV4-1	TRBJ2-2	.	TGCGCCAGCAGCCAGGGAATCGGGGAGCTGTTTTTT	CASSQGIGELFF
many	TRBV12-3/TRBV12-4	TRBJ1-2	.	TGTGCCAGCAGTTTCGAGTATGGCTACACCTTC	CASSFEYGYTF
.	TRBV5-6	TRBJ2-2	TRBD2	TGTGCCAGCAGCTCTTCGGGACTAGCGAACACCGGGGAGCTGTTTTTT	CASSSSGLANTGELFF
few	TRBV12-3/TRBV12-4	TRBJ1-2	.	TGTGCCAGCAGCATGGGGGGGGCGGTAGGCTACACCTTC	CASSMGGAVGYTF
few	TRBV6-4	TRBJ2-1	TRBD2	TGTGCCAGCAGTGATCGGGGGGGCAATGAGCAGTTCTTC	CASSDRGGNEQFF
many	TRBV10-2	TRBJ2-7	.	TGCGCCAGCAGTGATCTCACGAGCTCCTACGAGCAGTACTTC	CASSDLTSSYEQYF
few	TRBV2	TRBJ2-2	.	TGTGCCAGCAGTGAAGCTTTCTACAGGCTAGTGGAGCTGTTTTTT	CASSEAFYRLVELFF
few	TRBV9	TRBJ2-1	.	TGTGCCAGCAGCGTAGGCGGGATCTACAATGAGCAGTTCTTC	CASSVGGIYNEQFF
few	TRBV7-9	TRBJ2-3	TRBD1	TGTGCCAGCAGCACCTACAGGGGCCCCTCAAGCACAGATACGCAGTATTTT	CASSTYRGPSSTDTQYF
few	TRBV29-1	TRBJ2-1	.	TGCAGCGTTGAAATCCCAGTTAATGAGCAGTTCTTC	CSVEIPVNEQFF
many	TRBV4-1	TRBJ1-1	.	TGCGCCAGCAGCCAAGACAGGACCGTCGTGGGGACTGAAGCTTTCTTT	CASSQDRTVVGTEAFF
many	TRBV9	TRBJ2-2	.	TGTGCCAGCAGCGTATCTTTCACACCCCAAGGTGGGGGGGAGCTGTTTTTT	CASSVSFTPQGGGELFF
few	TRBV14	TRBJ2-3	.	TGTGCCAGCAGCCAAGTGCGCCTAGATACGCAGTATTTT	CASSQVRLDTQYF
few	TRBV5-1	TRBJ1-5	.	TGCGCCAGCAGCCCGACAGCAAGGCATCAGCCCCAGCATTTT	CASSPTARHQPQHF
few	TRBV27	TRBJ1-2	TRBD1	TGTGCCAGCAGTTTATTTGCGGGACAGGGGAGCTATGGCTACACCTTC	CASSLFAGQGSYGYTF
.	TRBV7-9	TRBJ2-7	.	TGTGCCAGCAGCTTAGTACGCGGGGTGAACGAGCAGTACTTC	CASSLVRGVNEQYF
.	TRBV6-4	TRBJ2-1	.	TGTGCCAGCAGTGACACCCCAAACGGTGAGCAGTTCTTC	CASSDTPNGEQFF
few	TRBV3-1	TRBJ2-5	TRBD2	TGTGCCAGCAGCCAACTAGCGGGAGATCACCAAGAGACCCAGTACTTC	CASSQLAGDHQETQYF
.	TRBV9	TRBJ2-5	.	TGTGCCAGCAGCGTCGGGGGGCGGTTTTTCCAAGAGACCCAGTACTTC	CASSVGGRFFQETQYF
many	TRBV20-1	TRBJ1-6	.	TGCAGTGCAACGAATACGGGGTTGGGGAATTCACCCCTCCACTTT	CSATNTGLGNSPLHF
once	TRBV24-1	TRBJ2-2	.	TGTGCCTCCGAGGGACTCAACGGGGAGCTGTATTTT	CASEGLNGELYF
many	TRBV28	TRBJ2-5	.	TGTGCCAGCACCGGGTGGGGTTTTAGCCAAGAGACCCAGTACTTC	CASTGWGFSQETQYF
many	TRBV24-1	TRBJ2-5	TRBD1	TGTGCCACCAGTGATTTGCGGGACAGATCGGGCCAAGAGACCCAGTACTTC	CATSDLRDRSGQETQYF